The 17 T cell receptor beta chains below come from one sample, sequenced in a study of T-cell reconstitution after alpha-beta-depleted transplantation in children. For TCRbeta, the library was prepared with unique molecular identifiers. TCRdb fed the PCR reads into MiXCR, producing one record per CDR3 protein. The table lists 500,000 or so distinct CDR3 sequences, 30% to 35% of them singletons. Sequencing was performed on PBMCs from the stem cell graft donor, taken from the stem cell graft. The receptors shown here come from a human donor who donated a stem cell graft to a child with aplastic anemia.

J is TRBJ2-4 and V is TRBV9; 8 bases map to TRBD2. CDR3 length equals 17 residues. The trim removed 4 bases at V and 1 base at J, leaving 10 bases unmatched. Germline values: CDR1 SGDLS, CDR2 YYNGEE. The CDR3: CASSPDSGGGAKNIQYF. In DNA form, the CDR3 reads TGTGCCAGCAGCCCAGACAGCGGGGGAGGGGCCAAAAACATTCAGTACTTC.

The chain recombines TRBV12-3 or TRBV12-4 with TRBJ2-2, with a tentative D call TRBD1 (6 bases). The CDR3 spans 15 residues. V lost 1 base and J lost 4, with 10 bases in between. CDR3 in DNA: TGTGCCAGCAGTTTAGAATTCAGGGGCACCGGGGAGCTGTTTTTT. Translating gives CASSLEFRGTGELFF.

The genes are TRBV25-1 and TRBJ1-2; D is unclear. The CDR3 has 15 residues. V was shortened by 6 bases and J by 6 bases, with 20 bases between the two germline ends. Germline V gene sequence: CDR1 MGHDK, CDR2 SYGVNS. CDR3 nucleotide sequence: TGTGCCAGCAGGCGACGGCTGCCTCTTCGGGATGGCTACACCTTC. Protein product: CASRRRLPLRDGYTF.

The rearrangement uses TRBV13 and TRBJ2-7; 9 nucleotides line up with TRBD2. Germline-derived CDR1 and CDR2 are PRHDT and FYEKMQ (reference sequence). V was clipped by 1 base and J by 6 bases; unmatched bases: 13. This CDR3 contains 17 residues. This chain's CDR3 is CASSLVGPGTSFGEQYF. CDR3 coding DNA: TGTGCCAGCAGCTTAGTGGGGCCTGGGACTAGCTTCGGCGAGCAGTACTTC.

Only a few counts were recorded for this clonotype. The J gene is TRBJ2-3, the V gene TRBV6-4; TRBD1 agrees at 8 bases. J lost 6 bases, V lost 2 bases, and 1 base had no gene match. Germline assignment: CDR1 MRHNA and CDR2 SNTAGT. CDR3 length equals 13 residues. The CDR3, as DNA: TGTGCCAGCAGTGACCGGACAGGGGATACGCAGTATTTT. Protein: CASSDRTGDTQYF.

The chain has TRBV28 and TRBJ1-4, with 8 bases lining up with TRBD1. Germline CDR1 reads MDHEN; CDR2 reads SYDVKM. This CDR3 spans 14 amino acids. The V and J ends lost 6 bases and 7 bases, in that order; junction bases with no gene match: 7. CDR3 nucleotide sequence: TGTGCCAGCAGACGGACAGGGATTCGTGAAAAACTGTTTTTT. Its protein is CASRRTGIREKLFF. Filled out from reference TRBV28 and TRBJ1-4, the complete variable domain reads DVKVTQSSRYLVKRTGEKVFLECVQDMDHENMFWYRQDPGLGLRLIYFSYDVKMKEKGDIPEGYSVSREKKERFSLILESASTNQTSMYLCASRRTGIREKLFFGSGTQLSVL.

V gene TRBV18 combines with J gene TRBJ1-1; D possibly corresponds to TRBD1 (5 bases). The germline V gene has CDR1 KGHSH and CDR2 LQKENI. The V and J ends lost 3 bases and 2 bases respectively, with 13 bases between them. The CDR3 totals 15 residues. CDR3 residues: CASSPVGRVNTEAFF. In DNA form, the CDR3 reads TGTGCCAGCTCACCGGTAGGCAGGGTTAACACTGAAGCTTTCTTT. The entire variable domain, with the rest obtained from reference TRBV18 and TRBJ1-1, is as follows: NAGVMQNPRHLVRRRGQEARLRCSPMKGHSHVYWYRQLPEEGLKFMVYLQKENIIDESGMPKERFSAEFPKEGPSILRIQQVVRGDSAAYFCASSPVGRVNTEAFFGQGTRLTVV.

This clonotype has a handful of counts. Here the CDR3 DNA reads TGTGCCAGCAGCCCGCCGGGTACCTCGGAAGCTTTCTTT. Amino acids: CASSPPGTSEAFF. The chain joins TRBV4-2 to TRBJ1-1; D is uncertain. V was cut by 4 bases and J by 8 bases, with 14 bases left in between. This CDR3 spans 13 amino acids. CDR1 and CDR2 from the germline V gene are LGHNA and YNFKEQ.

In this sample, this clonotype turned up many times. This chain joins TRBV12-3 or TRBV12-4 and TRBJ1-2; D uncertain. The CDR3 extends over 12 amino acids. The V and J ends lost 3 bases and 4 bases respectively, with 6 bases between them. The CDR3, as DNA: TGTGCCAGCAGTTTTCCGGGCTATGGCTACACCTTC. Amino acid sequence: CASSFPGYGYTF.

In its sample, this clonotype was seen many times. The chain uses TRBV6-5 and TRBJ1-2, with D hard to call. CDR3 length equals 11 residues. Germline lookup yields CDR1 MNHEY and CDR2 SVGAGI. Trimming took off 6 bases at V and 0 bases at J, with 2 bases between the two ends. As DNA, the CDR3 is TGTGCCAGCAGCTCTAACTATGGCTACACCTTC. Its translation: CASSSNYGYTF.

The rearrangement links TRBV20-1 to TRBJ2-2; TRBD1 matches 7 bases. CDR1 DFQATT and CDR2 SNEGSKA come from the germline V gene (reference sequence). Trimming at V came to 6 bases and at J to 0 bases, leaving 4 bases not matched to a gene. There are 14 residues in the CDR3. The DNA for the CDR3 is TGCAGTGCGCCAGGGGGAGCGAACACCGGGGAGCTGTTTTTT. Its translation is CSAPGGANTGELFF.

This clonotype was observed a handful of times. V is TRBV29-1 and J is TRBJ2-5, with D possibly TRBD1 on 6 matching bases. Trimming pared 3 bases from V and 5 bases from J, leaving 16 bases between. The CDR3 consists of 14 residues. Germline values: CDR1 SQVTM, CDR2 ANQGSEA. CDR3 region: CSVDGSTGGETQYF. For the CDR3, the DNA is TGCAGCGTTGATGGTTCGACAGGCGGGGAGACCCAGTACTTC.

This clonotype was recorded a few times. The chain is built from TRBV5-1 and TRBJ1-2; TRBD1 matches at 7 bases. The CDR3 covers 14 residues. Trimming removed 4 bases from V and 5 bases from J; junction bases left unmatched: 8. Germline V gives CDR1 SGHRS, CDR2 YFSETQ. CDR3 sequence: CASSRGQEAYGYTF. The CDR3, as DNA: TGCGCCAGCAGCAGAGGACAGGAGGCTTATGGCTACACCTTC. Full variable domain (outside the CDR3, taken from reference TRBV5-1 and TRBJ1-2): KAGVTQTPRYLIKTRGQQVTLSCSPISGHRSVSWYQQTPGQGLQFLFEYFSETQRNKGNFPGRFSGRQFSNSRSEMNVSTLELGDSALYLCASSRGQEAYGYTFGSGTRLTVV.

There are a few counts of this clonotype. This sequence joins TRBV7-6 and TRBJ1-1, with 8 positions matching TRBD1. V was clipped by 6 bases and J by 8 bases; unmatched bases: 8. The CDR3 contains 13 residues. Germline lookup yields CDR1 SGHVS and CDR2 FNYEAQ. In nucleotides, the CDR3 is TGTGCCAGCAGGACAGGGGAAGGCCGGGAAGCTTTCTTT. It is translated as CASRTGEGREAFF.

Points on this clonotype: The junction departs from germline at one end; a sequencing error may be responsible. This sequence joins TRBV11-2 and TRBJ2-1; 12 bases match TRBD2. CDR1 and CDR2 from the germline V gene are SGHAT and FQNNGV. The CDR3 runs to 15 residues. Here the CDR3 DNA reads TGTGCCAGCAGCGCTGGGACTAGCGGGTACAATGAGCGGTTCTTC. It is translated as CASSAGTSGYNERFF. Combining the CDR3 with reference TRBV11-2 and TRBJ2-1 gives the whole variable domain EAGVAQSPRYKIIEKRQSVAFWCNPISGHATLYWYQQILGQGPKLLIQFQNNGVVDDSQLPKDRFSAERLKGVDSTLKIQPAKLEDSAVYLCASSAGTSGYNERFFGPGTRLTVL.

The chain carries TRBV30 and TRBJ2-6, with D perhaps being TRBD1 or TRBD2 (6 bases each). The CDR3 consists of 16 residues. Germline V CDR1 and CDR2: GTSNPN, SVGIG (reference sequence). Trimming shortened V by 2 bases and J by 1 base, and 12 bases separated the two germline ends. The CDR3 loop is CAWSLTGASGANVLTF. The CDR3 nucleotides read TGTGCCTGGAGTTTAACGGGGGCTTCTGGGGCCAACGTCCTGACTTTC. Full variable domain (remainder filled in from reference TRBV30 and TRBJ2-6): SQTIHQWPATLVQPVGSPLSLECTVEGTSNPNLYWYRQAAGRGLQLLFYSVGIGQISSEVPQNLSASRPQDRQFILSSKKLLLSDSGFYLCAWSLTGASGANVLTFGAGSRLTVL.

The J gene is TRBJ2-1, the V gene TRBV7-6, with D maybe TRBD1 (7 bases). The CDR3 runs to 14 residues. The germline gives CDR1 SGHVS, CDR2 FNYEAQ. Trimming cost V 3 bases and J 6 bases, with 12 bases left between them. The CDR3 region has the DNA TGTGCCAGCAGCTTTCGCGGGACAGCCAATGAGCAGTTCTTC. This sequence encodes CASSFRGTANEQFF.